This entry concerns a single T cell receptor (beta chain). Antigen specificity is unknown. The data were taken from a study of T cell repertoires in cytomegalovirus infection. Background on the study: The study used recently identified HLA-C-restricted and well-studied HLA-B-restricted CMV epitopes. An indication of both CMV infection and matching HLA type came from public TCR beta signatures. General study results and limits: CMV carriers having the relevant HLA were flagged by cumulative public TCR beta family frequency. Clonotype analysis showed dominance of the ex vivo response by HLA-C-restricted CMV-specific TCR beta clonotypes.

TCRdb independently ran MiXCR on the reads; one entry per CDR3 protein. The sample lists about 220,000 distinct CDR3 sequences; about 40% were seen once. Sequences were derived from CD8+ T cells from cultured PBMCs, sampled from culture after CMV antigen stimulation. The sequence came from a human donor in good health (CMV status not recorded). Some clones in this sample may be carry-over from other donors' samples.

The CDR3 reads CASSATGGYEQYF. The CDR3, as DNA: TGTGCCAGCAGCGCGACTGGGGGCTACGAGCAGTACTTC. The rearrangement links TRBV7-3 to TRBJ2-7; D is possibly TRBD1 or TRBD2 (5 bases each). Germline V CDR1 and CDR2: SGHTA, FQGTGA. The CDR3 has 13 amino acids. With 5 bases removed from V and 3 bases from J, the gap between germline ends came to 11 bases.